This T cell receptor (beta chain) was found in a study of CD8 T cells in Susac syndrome. Sequencing of TCR beta, carried out with a high-throughput approach, was applied to CD8+ and CD4+ T cells from the blood. The multiple sclerosis controls comprised treatment-naive patients whose relapsing-remitting disease was stable or active. Purification of the CD8+ and CD4+ T cells relied on negative isolation, and TEMRA cells underwent FACS enrichment. Random hexamers were used to reverse transcribe 0.5 to 1 ug of RNA. The CDR3 of TCR beta was amplified by immunoSEQ multiplex PCR across 54 Vbeta and 13 Jbeta. In TCRdb, the immunoSEQ multiplex PCR reads were re-called with MiXCR into one record per CDR3 protein. The top ten hold about 0.12% of the sample, which has some 450,000 distinct CDR3 sequences, roughly 85% seen once. The germline V and J ends were trimmed by 5 bases and 4 bases, with 10 bases remaining between them. The CDR3 extends over 13 amino acids. In germline, CDR1 is MNHEY, CDR2 SMNVEV (reference sequence).

V gene TRBV27 combines with J gene TRBJ2-3, with no clear D. The material sequenced was CD8+ T cells from PBMCs. The receptor was derived from a human donor with multiple sclerosis. The CDR3 loop is CASSPLTPDTQYF. The CDR3, as DNA: TGTGCCAGCAGTCCCCTTACCCCAGATACGCAGTATTTT.